This TCR beta chain appears in the sequencing data of a study of post-analysis software for immune sequencing data. Study overall: Multiple sclerosis in the patients followed relapsing-remitting, secondary progressive and progressive-relapsing courses.

cDNA libraries for TCR beta contained unique molecular identifiers. TCRdb called the PCR reads again in MiXCR, with one record for every CDR3 protein. This table holds under 900,000 distinct CDR3 sequences, roughly 58% found once. The germline V gene has CDR1 MGHRA and CDR2 YSYEKL. V shed 1 base and J shed 4 bases, with 13 bases lying between them. The CDR3 length is 15 residues. In the case of this clonotype: Its antigen is unknown.

Study findings and constraints: Among multiple sclerosis patients, normalized Chao1 diversity was significantly below that of controls. Relative to controls, patients had about five TRBV segments at higher frequency, with TRBV5-6, TRBV5-1 and TRBV20-1 among these. Samples sharing a preparation batch grouped tightly together when assessed by F measure.

The sequence was collected from a girl aged 10-17 years with multiple sclerosis. The chain has TRBV4-1 and TRBJ2-5; D might be TRBD1 or TRBD2, each matching 6 bases. The sequenced material came from blood. CDR3 sequence (DNA): TGCGCCAGCAGCCAAGTAGGGGGGAGAGGAGAGACCCAGTACTTC. Translating it yields CASSQVGGRGETQYF.